Given below is one T cell receptor beta chain in context. Its antigen is still unknown. The CDR3 runs to 16 residues. Germline V gives CDR1 MNHEY, CDR2 SMNVEV (reference sequence). V lost 5 bases to trimming and J lost 3 bases; unmatched junction nucleotides: 10. The data belong to a study of PD-1 blockade in classical Hodgkin lymphoma. Study conclusions and caveats: Prior therapy or disease activity may underlie the repertoire differences, whose causes remain undefined.

The time point was: cycle 4 day 1 (C4D1), after more than five weeks of nivolumab. Relapse was seen in all patients after autologous stem cell transplantation, and brentuximab vedotin exposure was variable. Magnetic negative selection purified CD4+ T cells from thawed PBMCs. Some clones are missing from TCRdb's copy, which holds only in-frame ones; the method was immunoSEQ multiplex PCR. The sample records 25,000 to 35,000 clones, around 80% being singletons. The sequence was obtained from a human donor with classical Hodgkin lymphoma. V usage is TRBV27 and J usage is TRBJ2-1; 7 bases line up with TRBD1. Sequenced material: CD4+ T cells from blood, taken before the fourth cycle of nivolumab. CDR3 sequence (DNA): TGTGCCAGCAGTCCCGGCGCAGGGGGATACTACAATGAGCAGTTCTTC. Translation: CASSPGAGGYYNEQFF.